This T cell receptor beta chain came from a study of blood T cell repertoires in COVID-19. The assay was immunoSEQ multiplex PCR, and TCRdb's table has in-frame clones only and misses some. The sample holds about 240,000 clones; roughly nine tenths are singletons and the top ten take 6.2%. Sequencing was done on a sample of peripheral blood. The sequence was collected from a man in his sixties with acute or convalescent COVID-19.

The CDR3, as DNA: TGTGCCAGCAGCTCGCGACAGGAATATGGCTACACCTTC. Translated, it gives CASSSRQEYGYTF. The chain combines TRBV7-8 with TRBJ1-2; perhaps TRBD1 as D (6 bases). The CDR3 has 13 amino acids. The germline gives CDR1 SGHVS, CDR2 FQNEAQ. The V and J ends lost 4 bases and 5 bases respectively, with 11 bases between them.